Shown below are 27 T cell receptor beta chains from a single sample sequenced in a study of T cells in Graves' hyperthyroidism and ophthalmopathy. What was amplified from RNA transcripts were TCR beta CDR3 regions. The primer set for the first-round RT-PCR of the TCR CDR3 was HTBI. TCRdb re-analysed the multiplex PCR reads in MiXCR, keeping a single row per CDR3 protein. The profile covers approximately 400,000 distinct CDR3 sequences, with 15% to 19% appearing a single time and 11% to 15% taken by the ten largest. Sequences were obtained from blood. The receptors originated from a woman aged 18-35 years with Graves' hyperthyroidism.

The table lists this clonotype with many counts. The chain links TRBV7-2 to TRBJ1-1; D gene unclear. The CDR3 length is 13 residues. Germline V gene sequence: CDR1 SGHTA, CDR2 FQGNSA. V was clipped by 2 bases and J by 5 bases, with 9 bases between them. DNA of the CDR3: TGTGCCAGCAGCTTATTCCCGGGGACTGAAGCTTTCTTT. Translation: CASSLFPGTEAFF.

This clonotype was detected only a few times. The CDR3 loop reads CASSLRKGAYEQYF. CDR3 DNA sequence: TGTGCCAGCAGCTTACGAAAGGGGGCCTACGAGCAGTACTTC. The chain uses TRBV5-5 and TRBJ2-7, with D possibly TRBD1 on 6 matching bases. CDR1 and CDR2 (germline): SGHKS, YYEKEE (reference sequence). The ends were cut back, 2 bases at V and 2 bases at J, with 11 bases in the middle. This CDR3 comprises 14 residues.

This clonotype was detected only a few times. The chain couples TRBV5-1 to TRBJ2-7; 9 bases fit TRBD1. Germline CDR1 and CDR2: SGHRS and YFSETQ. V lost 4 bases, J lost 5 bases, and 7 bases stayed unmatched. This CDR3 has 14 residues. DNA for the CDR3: TGCGCCAGCAGCCAAAACTGGGACAGGGACGAGCAGTACTTC. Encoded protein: CASSQNWDRDEQYF.

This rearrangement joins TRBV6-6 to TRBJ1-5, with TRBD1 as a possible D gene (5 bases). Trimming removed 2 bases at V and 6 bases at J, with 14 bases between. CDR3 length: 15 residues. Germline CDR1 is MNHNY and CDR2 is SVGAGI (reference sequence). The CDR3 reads CASSYGAPAIQPQHF. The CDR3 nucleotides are TGTGCCAGCAGTTACGGGGCCCCGGCGATTCAGCCCCAGCATTTT.

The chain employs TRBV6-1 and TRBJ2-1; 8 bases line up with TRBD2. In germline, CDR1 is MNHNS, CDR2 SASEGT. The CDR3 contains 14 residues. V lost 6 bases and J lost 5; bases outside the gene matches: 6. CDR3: CASSSIAGHNEQFF. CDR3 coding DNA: TGTGCCAGCAGCTCCATAGCGGGGCACAATGAGCAGTTCTTC.

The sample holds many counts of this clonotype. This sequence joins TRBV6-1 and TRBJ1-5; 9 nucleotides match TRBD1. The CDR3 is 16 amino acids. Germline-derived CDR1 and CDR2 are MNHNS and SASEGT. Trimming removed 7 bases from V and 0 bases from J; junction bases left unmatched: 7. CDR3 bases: TGTGCCAGCACCAAGACAGGGGGGAATAGCAATCAGCCCCAGCATTTT. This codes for CASTKTGGNSNQPQHF.

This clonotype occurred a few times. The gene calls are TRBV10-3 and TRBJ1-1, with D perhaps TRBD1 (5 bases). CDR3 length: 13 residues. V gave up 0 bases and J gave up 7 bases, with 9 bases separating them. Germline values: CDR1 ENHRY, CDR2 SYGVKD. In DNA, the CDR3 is TGTGCCATCAGTGAGTCCGGTGACAGTGAAGCTTTCTTT. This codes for CAISESGDSEAFF.

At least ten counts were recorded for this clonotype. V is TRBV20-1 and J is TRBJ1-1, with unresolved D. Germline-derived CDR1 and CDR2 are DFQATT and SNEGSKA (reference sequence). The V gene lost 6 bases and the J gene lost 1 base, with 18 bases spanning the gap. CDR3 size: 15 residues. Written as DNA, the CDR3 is TGCAGTGCCGCACATCGAGGCAACCCGAACACTGAAGCTTTCTTT. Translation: CSAAHRGNPNTEAFF.

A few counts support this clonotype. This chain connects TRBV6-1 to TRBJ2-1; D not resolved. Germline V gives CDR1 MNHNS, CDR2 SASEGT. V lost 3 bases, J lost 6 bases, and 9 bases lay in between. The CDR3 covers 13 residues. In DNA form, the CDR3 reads TGTGCCAGCAGTGACCGTGGCGGCAATGAGCAGTTCTTC. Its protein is CASSDRGGNEQFF.

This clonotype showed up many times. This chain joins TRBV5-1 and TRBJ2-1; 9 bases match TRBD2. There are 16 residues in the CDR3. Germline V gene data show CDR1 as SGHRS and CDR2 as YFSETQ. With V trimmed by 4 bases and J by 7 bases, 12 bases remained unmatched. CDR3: CASSPGLAPTPNEQFF. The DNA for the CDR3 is TGCGCCAGCAGCCCGGGACTAGCACCCACCCCGAATGAGCAGTTCTTC.

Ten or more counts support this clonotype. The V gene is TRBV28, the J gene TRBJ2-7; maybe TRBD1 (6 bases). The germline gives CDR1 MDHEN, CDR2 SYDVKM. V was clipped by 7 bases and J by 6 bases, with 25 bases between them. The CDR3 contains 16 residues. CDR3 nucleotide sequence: TGTGCCAGCACCCCGGAGTTCTGGACAGACTGGGGCGAGCAGTACTTC. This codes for CASTPEFWTDWGEQYF. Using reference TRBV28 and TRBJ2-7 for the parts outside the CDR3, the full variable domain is DVKVTQSSRYLVKRTGEKVFLECVQDMDHENMFWYRQDPGLGLRLIYFSYDVKMKEKGDIPEGYSVSREKKERFSLILESASTNQTSMYLCASTPEFWTDWGEQYFGPGTRLTVT.

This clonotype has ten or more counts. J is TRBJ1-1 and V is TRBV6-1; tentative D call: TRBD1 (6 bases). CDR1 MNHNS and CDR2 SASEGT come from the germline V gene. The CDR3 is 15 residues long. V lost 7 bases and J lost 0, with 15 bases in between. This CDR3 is CASTDRWSMNTEAFF. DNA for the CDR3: TGTGCCAGCACCGACAGGTGGTCCATGAACACTGAAGCTTTCTTT.

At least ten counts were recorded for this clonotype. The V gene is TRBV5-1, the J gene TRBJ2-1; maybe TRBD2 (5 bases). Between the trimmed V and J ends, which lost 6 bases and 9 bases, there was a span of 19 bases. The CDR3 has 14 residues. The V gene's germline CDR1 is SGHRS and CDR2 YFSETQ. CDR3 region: CASTERELLGEQFF. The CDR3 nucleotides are TGCGCCAGCACCGAGAGGGAGCTTTTGGGTGAGCAGTTCTTC.

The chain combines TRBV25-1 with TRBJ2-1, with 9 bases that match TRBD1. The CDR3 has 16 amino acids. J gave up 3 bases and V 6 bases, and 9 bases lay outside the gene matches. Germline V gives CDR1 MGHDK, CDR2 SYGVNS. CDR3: CASSPPRTGVYNEQFF. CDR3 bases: TGTGCCAGCAGCCCGCCCAGGACAGGGGTCTACAATGAGCAGTTCTTC.

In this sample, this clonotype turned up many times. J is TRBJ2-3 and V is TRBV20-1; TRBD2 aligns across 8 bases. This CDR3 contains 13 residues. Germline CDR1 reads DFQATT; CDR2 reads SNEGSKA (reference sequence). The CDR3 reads CGGSGANTDTQYF. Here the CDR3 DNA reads TGCGGGGGTAGCGGGGCGAACACAGATACGCAGTATTTT.

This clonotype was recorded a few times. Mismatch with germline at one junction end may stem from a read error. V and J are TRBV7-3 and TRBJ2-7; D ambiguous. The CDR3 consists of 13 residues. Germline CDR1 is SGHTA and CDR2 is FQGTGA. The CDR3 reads CASSIGPSSEQYF. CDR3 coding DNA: TGTGCCAGCAGCATCGGACCTTCCTCCGAGCAGTACTTC.

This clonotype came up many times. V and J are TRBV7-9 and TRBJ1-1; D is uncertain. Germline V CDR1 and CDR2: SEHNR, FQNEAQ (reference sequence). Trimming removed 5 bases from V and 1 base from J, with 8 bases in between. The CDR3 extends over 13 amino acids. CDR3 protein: CASSPMRNTEAFF. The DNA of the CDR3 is TGTGCCAGCAGCCCTATGCGGAACACTGAAGCTTTCTTT.

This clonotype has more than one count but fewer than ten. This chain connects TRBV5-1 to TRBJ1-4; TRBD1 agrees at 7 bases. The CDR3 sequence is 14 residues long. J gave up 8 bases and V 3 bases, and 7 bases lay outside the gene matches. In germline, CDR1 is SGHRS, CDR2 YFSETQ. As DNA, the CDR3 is TGCGCCAGCAGCTCCACAGGGGCGCAGGAAAAACTGTTTTTT. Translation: CASSSTGAQEKLFF. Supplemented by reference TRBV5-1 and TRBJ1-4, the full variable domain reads KAGVTQTPRYLIKTRGQQVTLSCSPISGHRSVSWYQQTPGQGLQFLFEYFSETQRNKGNFPGRFSGRQFSNSRSEMNVSTLELGDSALYLCASSSTGAQEKLFFGSGTQLSVL.

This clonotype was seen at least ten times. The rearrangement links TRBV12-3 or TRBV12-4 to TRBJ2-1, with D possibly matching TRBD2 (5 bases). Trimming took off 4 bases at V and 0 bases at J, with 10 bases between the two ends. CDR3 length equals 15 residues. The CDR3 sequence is CASSSRGSSYNEQFF. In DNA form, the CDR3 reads TGTGCCAGCAGTTCCCGGGGTAGCTCCTACAATGAGCAGTTCTTC.

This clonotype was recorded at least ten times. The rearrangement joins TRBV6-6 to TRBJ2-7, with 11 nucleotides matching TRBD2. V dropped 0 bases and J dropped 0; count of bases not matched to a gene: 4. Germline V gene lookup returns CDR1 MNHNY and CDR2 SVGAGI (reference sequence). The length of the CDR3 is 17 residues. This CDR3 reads CASSYSSTSGSSYEQYF. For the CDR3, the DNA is TGTGCCAGCAGTTACTCTTCAACTAGCGGGAGCTCCTACGAGCAGTACTTC.

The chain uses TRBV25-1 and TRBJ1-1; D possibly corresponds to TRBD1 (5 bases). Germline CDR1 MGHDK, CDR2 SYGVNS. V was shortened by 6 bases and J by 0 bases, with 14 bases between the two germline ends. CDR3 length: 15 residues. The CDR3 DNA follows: TGTGCCAGCAGGCATGTTAAGGGGCTGAACACTGAAGCTTTCTTT. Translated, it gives CASRHVKGLNTEAFF. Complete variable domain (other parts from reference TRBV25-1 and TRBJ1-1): EADIYQTPRYLVIGTGKKITLECSQTMGHDKMYWYQQDPGMELHLIHYSYGVNSTEKGDLSSESTVSRIRTEHFPLTLESARPSHTSQYLCASRHVKGLNTEAFFGQGTRLTVV.

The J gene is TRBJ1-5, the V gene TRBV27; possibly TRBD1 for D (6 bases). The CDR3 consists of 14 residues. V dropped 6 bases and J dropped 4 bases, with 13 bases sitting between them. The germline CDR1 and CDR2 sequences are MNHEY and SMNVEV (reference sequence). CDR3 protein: CASRPITGNQPQHF. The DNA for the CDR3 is TGTGCCAGCAGACCGATCACAGGGAATCAGCCCCAGCATTTT.

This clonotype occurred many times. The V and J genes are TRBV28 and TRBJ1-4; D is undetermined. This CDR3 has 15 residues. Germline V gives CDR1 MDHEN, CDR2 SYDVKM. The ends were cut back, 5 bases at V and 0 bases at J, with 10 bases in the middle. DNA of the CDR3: TGTGCCAGCAGTCCTGTAGGCGCAACTAATGAAAAACTGTTTTTT. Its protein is CASSPVGATNEKLFF.

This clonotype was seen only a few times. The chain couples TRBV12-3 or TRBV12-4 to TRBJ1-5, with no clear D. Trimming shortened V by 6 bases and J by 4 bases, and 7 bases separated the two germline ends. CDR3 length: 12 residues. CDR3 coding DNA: TGTGCCAGCAGAGTGGTTAATCAGCCCCAGCATTTT. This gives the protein CASRVVNQPQHF.

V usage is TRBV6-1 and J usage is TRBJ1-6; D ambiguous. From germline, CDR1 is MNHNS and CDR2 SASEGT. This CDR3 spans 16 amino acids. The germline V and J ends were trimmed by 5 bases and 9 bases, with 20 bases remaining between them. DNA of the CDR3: TGTGCCAGCAGTTTACTGACGATCGAGTTTGGTTCACCCCTCCACTTT. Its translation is CASSLLTIEFGSPLHF.

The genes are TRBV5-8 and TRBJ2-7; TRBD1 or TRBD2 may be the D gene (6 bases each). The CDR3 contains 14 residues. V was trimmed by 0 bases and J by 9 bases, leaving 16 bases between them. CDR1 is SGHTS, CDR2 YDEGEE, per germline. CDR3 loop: CASSLVQTGALQYF. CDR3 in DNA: TGTGCCAGCAGCTTGGTCCAGACGGGGGCTTTGCAGTACTTC.

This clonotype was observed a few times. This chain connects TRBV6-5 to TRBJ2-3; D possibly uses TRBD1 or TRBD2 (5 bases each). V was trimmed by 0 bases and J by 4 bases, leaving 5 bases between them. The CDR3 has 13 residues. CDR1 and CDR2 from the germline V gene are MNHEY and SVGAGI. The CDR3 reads CASSYSGADTQYF. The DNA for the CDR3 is TGTGCCAGCAGTTACTCGGGGGCAGATACGCAGTATTTT.